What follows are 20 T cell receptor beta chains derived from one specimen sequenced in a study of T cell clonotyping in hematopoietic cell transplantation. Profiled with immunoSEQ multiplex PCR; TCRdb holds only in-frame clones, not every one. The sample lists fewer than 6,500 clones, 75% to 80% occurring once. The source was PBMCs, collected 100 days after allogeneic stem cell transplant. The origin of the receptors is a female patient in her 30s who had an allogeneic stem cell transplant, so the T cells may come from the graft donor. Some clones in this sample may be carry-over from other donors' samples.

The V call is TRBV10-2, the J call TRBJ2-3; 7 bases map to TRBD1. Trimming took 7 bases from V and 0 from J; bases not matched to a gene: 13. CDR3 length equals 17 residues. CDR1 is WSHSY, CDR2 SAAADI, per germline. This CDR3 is CASKGAEDSSSTDTQYF. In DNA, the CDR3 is TGCGCCAGCAAGGGGGCAGAGGACTCATCTAGCACAGATACGCAGTATTTT.

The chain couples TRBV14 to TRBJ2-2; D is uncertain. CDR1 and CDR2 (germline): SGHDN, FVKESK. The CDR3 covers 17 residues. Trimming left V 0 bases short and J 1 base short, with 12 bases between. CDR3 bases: TGTGCCAGCAGCCAAGATAGGGTTAAGGGGAACACCGGGGAGCTGTTTTTT. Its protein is CASSQDRVKGNTGELFF.

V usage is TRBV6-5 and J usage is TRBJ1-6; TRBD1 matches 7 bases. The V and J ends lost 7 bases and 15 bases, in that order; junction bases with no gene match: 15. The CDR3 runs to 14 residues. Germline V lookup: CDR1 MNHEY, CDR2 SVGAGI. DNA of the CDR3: TGTGCCAGCACCGCCGGGACAGAACCCCATCTCCTCCACTTT. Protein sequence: CASTAGTEPHLLHF.

CDR3 nucleotide sequence: TGTGCCTGGAAACAGAGTAACACTGAAGCTTTCTTT. This codes for CAWKQSNTEAFF. This chain links TRBV30 with TRBJ1-1; no definite D call. V gave up 4 bases and J gave up 2 bases, with 8 bases separating them. This CDR3 spans 12 amino acids. Germline CDR1 and CDR2: GTSNPN and SVGIG (reference sequence).

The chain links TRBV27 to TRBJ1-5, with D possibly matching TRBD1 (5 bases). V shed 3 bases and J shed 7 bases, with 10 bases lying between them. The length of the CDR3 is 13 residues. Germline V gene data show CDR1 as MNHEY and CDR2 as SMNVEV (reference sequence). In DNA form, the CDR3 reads TGTGCCAGCAGTTTTGGGGGGACCCAGCCCCAGCATTTT. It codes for CASSFGGTQPQHF.

Here the CDR3 reads CASSSHRGQDGQPQHF. In DNA, the CDR3 is TGTGCCAGCAGCTCGCACAGGGGGCAGGATGGTCAGCCCCAGCATTTT. The chain joins TRBV11-2 to TRBJ1-5, with 9 bases identical to TRBD1. The CDR3 runs 16 residues. The V and J ends lost 4 bases and 6 bases, in that order; junction bases with no gene match: 10. From germline, CDR1 is SGHAT and CDR2 FQNNGV. The variable domain in full, completed from reference TRBV11-2 and TRBJ1-5, reads EAGVAQSPRYKIIEKRQSVAFWCNPISGHATLYWYQQILGQGPKLLIQFQNNGVVDDSQLPKDRFSAERLKGVDSTLKIQPAKLEDSAVYLCASSSHRGQDGQPQHFGDGTRLSIL.

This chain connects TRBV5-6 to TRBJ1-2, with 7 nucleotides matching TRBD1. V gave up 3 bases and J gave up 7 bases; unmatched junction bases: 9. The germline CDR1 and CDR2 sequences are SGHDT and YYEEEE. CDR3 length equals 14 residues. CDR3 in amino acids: CASSWEQGYGGYTF. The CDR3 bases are TGTGCCAGCAGCTGGGAACAGGGGTACGGTGGCTACACCTTC.

CDR3 DNA: TGTGCCAGTAGTATTCCGGGGGGGCAGAATACGCAGTATTTT. Encoded protein: CASSIPGGQNTQYF. V is TRBV19 and J is TRBJ2-3; 8 positions match TRBD2. Unmatched junction bases numbered 6, after V lost 3 bases and J lost 7 bases. Per germline, CDR1 LNHDA and CDR2 SQIVND (reference sequence). The CDR3 extends over 14 amino acids. Drawing the rest from reference TRBV19 and TRBJ2-3, the complete variable domain is DGGITQSPKYLFRKEGQNVTLSCEQNLNHDAMYWYRQDPGQGLRLIYYSQIVNDFQKGDIAEGYSVSREKKESFPLTVTSAQKNPTAFYLCASSIPGGQNTQYFGPGTRLTVL.

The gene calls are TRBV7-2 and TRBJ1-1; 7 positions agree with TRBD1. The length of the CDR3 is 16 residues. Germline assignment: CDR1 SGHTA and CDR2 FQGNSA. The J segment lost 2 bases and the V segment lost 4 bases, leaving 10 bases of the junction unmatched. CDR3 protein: CASSYSSGTVNTEAFF. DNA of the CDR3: TGTGCCAGCAGCTATTCCTCCGGGACAGTAAACACTGAAGCTTTCTTT.

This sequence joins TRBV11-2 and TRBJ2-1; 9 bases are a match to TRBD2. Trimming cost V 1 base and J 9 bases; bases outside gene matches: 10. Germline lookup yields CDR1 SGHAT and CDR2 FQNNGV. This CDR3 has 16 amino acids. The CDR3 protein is CASSLGPQRGAGEQFF. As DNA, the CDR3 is TGTGCCAGCAGCTTAGGACCCCAGCGGGGGGCCGGTGAGCAGTTCTTC. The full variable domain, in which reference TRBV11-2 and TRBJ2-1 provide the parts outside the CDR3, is EAGVAQSPRYKIIEKRQSVAFWCNPISGHATLYWYQQILGQGPKLLIQFQNNGVVDDSQLPKDRFSAERLKGVDSTLKIQPAKLEDSAVYLCASSLGPQRGAGEQFFGPGTRLTVL.

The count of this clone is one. The CDR3 is CASNRATGSYEQYF. CDR3 nucleotides: TGTGCCAGCAACAGAGCGACAGGATCCTACGAGCAGTACTTC. The V gene is TRBV7-2, the J gene TRBJ2-7; a weak D match, TRBD1 (6 bases). CDR1 is SGHTA and CDR2 is FQGNSA in the germline V gene. The CDR3 is 14 residues long. Trimming pared 7 bases from V and 1 base from J, leaving 14 bases between.

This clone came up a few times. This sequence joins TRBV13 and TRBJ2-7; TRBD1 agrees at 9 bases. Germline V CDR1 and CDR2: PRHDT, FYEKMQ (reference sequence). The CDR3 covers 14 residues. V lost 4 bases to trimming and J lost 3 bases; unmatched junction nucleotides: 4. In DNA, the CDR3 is TGTGCCAGCAGCTGGATGGACAGGGGCTACGAGCAGTACTTC. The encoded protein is CASSWMDRGYEQYF.

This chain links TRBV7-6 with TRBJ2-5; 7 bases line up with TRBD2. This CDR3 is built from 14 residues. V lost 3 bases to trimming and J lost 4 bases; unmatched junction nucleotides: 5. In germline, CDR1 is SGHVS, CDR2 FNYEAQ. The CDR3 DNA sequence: TGTGCCAGCAGCTTTGGGGGGGTCGGAGAGACCCAGTACTTC. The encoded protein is CASSFGGVGETQYF.

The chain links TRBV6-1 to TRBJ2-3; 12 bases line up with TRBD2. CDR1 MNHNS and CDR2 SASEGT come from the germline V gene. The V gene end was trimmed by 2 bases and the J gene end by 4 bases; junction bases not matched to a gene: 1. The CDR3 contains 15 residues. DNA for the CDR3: TGTGCCAGCAGTGAAACTAGCGGGGGGCCAGATACGCAGTATTTT. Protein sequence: CASSETSGGPDTQYF.

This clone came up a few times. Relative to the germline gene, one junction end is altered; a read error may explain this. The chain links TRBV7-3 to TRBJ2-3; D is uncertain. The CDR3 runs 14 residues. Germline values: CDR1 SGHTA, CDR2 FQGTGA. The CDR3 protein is CASSQDQPGDTQYF. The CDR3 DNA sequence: TGCGCCAGCAGCCAAGATCAACCAGGCGATACGCAGTATTTT. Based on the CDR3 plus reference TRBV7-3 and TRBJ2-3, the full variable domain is GAGVSQTPSNKVTEKGKYVELRCDPISGHTALYWYRQSLGQGPEFLIYFQGTGAADDSGLPNDRFFAVRPEGSVSTLKIQRTERGDSAVYLCASSQDQPGDTQYFGPGTRLTVL.

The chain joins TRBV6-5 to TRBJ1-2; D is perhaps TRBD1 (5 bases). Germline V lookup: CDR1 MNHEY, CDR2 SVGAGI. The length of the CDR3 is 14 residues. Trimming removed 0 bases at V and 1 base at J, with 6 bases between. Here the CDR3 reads CASSYSDSNYGYTF. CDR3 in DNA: TGTGCCAGCAGTTACTCAGACAGTAACTATGGCTACACCTTC.

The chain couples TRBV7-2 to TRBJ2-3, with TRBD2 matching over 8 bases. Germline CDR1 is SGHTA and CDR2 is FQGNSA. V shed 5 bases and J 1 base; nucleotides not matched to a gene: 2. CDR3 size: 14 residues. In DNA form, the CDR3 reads TGTGCCAGCAGCCCCGGGGGGGGCACAGATACGCAGTATTTT. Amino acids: CASSPGGGTDTQYF.

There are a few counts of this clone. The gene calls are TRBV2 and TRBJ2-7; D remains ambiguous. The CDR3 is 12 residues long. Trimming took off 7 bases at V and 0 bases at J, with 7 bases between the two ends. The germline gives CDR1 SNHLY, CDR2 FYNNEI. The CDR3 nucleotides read TGTGCCAGCACTAGTAGCTCCTACGAGCAGTACTTC. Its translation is CASTSSSYEQYF.

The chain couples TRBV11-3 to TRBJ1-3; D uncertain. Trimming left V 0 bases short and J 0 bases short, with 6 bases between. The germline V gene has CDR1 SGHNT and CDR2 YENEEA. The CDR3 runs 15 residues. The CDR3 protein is CASSLDGNSGNTIYF. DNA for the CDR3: TGTGCCAGCAGCTTAGACGGAAACTCTGGAAACACCATATATTTT.

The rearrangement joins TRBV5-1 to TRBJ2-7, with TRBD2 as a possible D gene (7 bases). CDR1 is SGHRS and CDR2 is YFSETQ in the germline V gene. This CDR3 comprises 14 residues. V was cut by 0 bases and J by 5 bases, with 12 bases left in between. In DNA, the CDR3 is TGCGCCAGCAGCTTGGTGGCGGGGGCGGACGAGCAGTACTTC. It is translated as CASSLVAGADEQYF. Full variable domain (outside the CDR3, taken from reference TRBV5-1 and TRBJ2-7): KAGVTQTPRYLIKTRGQQVTLSCSPISGHRSVSWYQQTPGQGLQFLFEYFSETQRNKGNFPGRFSGRQFSNSRSEMNVSTLELGDSALYLCASSLVAGADEQYFGPGTRLTVT.